This entry lists 28 T cell receptor beta chains sequenced from one sample in a study of multiple sclerosis patients with progressive multifocal leukoencephalopathy. Repertoires were generated with immunoSEQ multiplex PCR, while TCRdb's copy carries only in-frame clones and drops some. The sample lists about 28,000 clones, around 89% occurring once. The time point here: about 13 months of natalizumab therapy. Specimen: PBMCs, collected from a patient treated with natalizumab. These receptor sequences come from a human donor with multiple sclerosis.

This clone occurred a few times. Mismatch with germline at one junction end may stem from a read error. The chain carries TRBV5-1 and TRBJ1-1; D not certain. The germline V gene has CDR1 SGHRS and CDR2 YFSETQ. CDR3 length equals 11 residues. CDR3 bases: TGTGCCAGCAGCGCAGGATTGGAAGCTTTCTTT. Translation: CASSAGLEAFF.

This clone was observed a handful of times. V gene TRBV5-1 combines with J gene TRBJ2-3; no clear D gene. CDR1 is SGHRS, CDR2 YFSETQ, per germline. With 0 bases removed from V and 6 bases from J, the gap between germline ends came to 20 bases. The CDR3 loop spans 17 amino acids. CDR3 DNA sequence: TGCGCCAGCAGCTTGGATACAACTGCTTACCCACGGGATACGCAGTATTTT. Residues: CASSLDTTAYPRDTQYF.

CDR3 region: CASTSSRGSYNEQFF. The CDR3 DNA sequence: TGTGCCAGCACCTCTAGCCGTGGCTCCTACAATGAGCAGTTCTTC. The chain employs TRBV7-2 and TRBJ2-1; tentative D call: TRBD2 (5 bases). The germline V gene encodes CDR1 SGHTA and CDR2 FQGNSA. Trimming took 7 bases from V and 0 from J, leaving 13 bases between them. The CDR3 runs 15 residues.

V and J are TRBV7-7 and TRBJ2-1; tentatively, D is TRBD1 (6 bases). The V gene lost 5 bases and the J gene lost 0 bases, with 8 bases spanning the gap. From germline, CDR1 is SSHAT and CDR2 FNYEAQ (reference sequence). The CDR3 has 14 residues. The CDR3 DNA reads TGTGCCAGCAGCCTAGGGGGCTCCTACAATGAGCAGTTCTTC. Translated, it gives CASSLGGSYNEQFF.

This sequence joins TRBV7-7 and TRBJ2-3; D unresolved. CDR1 and CDR2 (germline): SSHAT, FNYEAQ (reference sequence). With 1 base removed from V and 3 bases from J, the gap between germline ends came to 5 bases. This CDR3 has 13 residues. Written as DNA, the CDR3 is TGTGCCAGCAGCTTAGAAGGGACAGATACGCAGTATTTT. It yields the protein CASSLEGTDTQYF. Looking up the rest from reference TRBV7-7 and TRBJ2-3 gives the full variable domain: GAGVSQSPRYKVTKRGQDVTLRCDPISSHATLYWYQQALGQGPEFLTYFNYEAQPDKSGLPSDRFSAERPEGSISTLTIQRTEQRDSAMYRCASSLEGTDTQYFGPGTRLTVL.

The gene calls are TRBV7-9 and TRBJ2-5; TRBD2 matches at 15 bases. Losses at the gene ends were 5 bases for V and 2 bases for J; bases not matched to a gene: 12. Germline V gives CDR1 SEHNR, CDR2 FQNEAQ (reference sequence). CDR3 length: 19 amino acids. The CDR3 is CASSPRTSGGAGIQETQYF. The CDR3 DNA reads TGTGCCAGCAGCCCTAGGACTAGCGGGGGGGCTGGGATACAAGAGACCCAGTACTTC.

V gene TRBV5-1 combines with J gene TRBJ2-1, with a tentative D call TRBD1 (6 bases). This CDR3 is built from 17 residues. Germline CDR1 SGHRS, CDR2 YFSETQ. V gave up 3 bases and J gave up 0 bases, with 16 bases separating them. In nucleotides, the CDR3 is TGCGCCAGCAGCTATCCCCTAGAAGGGGGCTCCTACAATGAGCAGTTCTTC. Its protein is CASSYPLEGGSYNEQFF.

This chain links TRBV7-9 with TRBJ2-3, with 7 bases matching TRBD2. Germline V gene sequence: CDR1 SEHNR, CDR2 FQNEAQ (reference sequence). This CDR3 region has 17 residues. Losses at the gene ends were 5 bases for V and 1 base for J; bases not matched to a gene: 12. CDR3 in amino acids: CASSPGTTVTRTDTQYF. The CDR3 coding sequence is TGTGCCAGCAGCCCCGGGACTACCGTGACTCGCACAGATACGCAGTATTTT.

The chain has TRBV19 and TRBJ1-2, with TRBD1 matching 11 bases. From germline, CDR1 is LNHDA and CDR2 SQIVND (reference sequence). The CDR3 sequence is 15 residues long. V was pared by 1 base and J by 7 bases, with 5 bases of the junction left unmatched. CDR3 DNA: TGTGCCAGTAGTATAGTGCCGGGACAGGGGGGTGGCTACACCTTC. This encodes CASSIVPGQGGGYTF.

This chain connects TRBV4-2 to TRBJ2-2, with 9 bases identical to TRBD1. Germline-derived CDR1 and CDR2 are LGHNA and YNFKEQ. The CDR3 is 17 residues long. V trimming: 4 bases; J trimming: 5 bases; junction bases outside the gene matches: 11. In DNA form, the CDR3 reads TGTGCCAGCAGCCGTGCTCGCGTAGGACAGGGGACCGGGGAGCTGTTTTTT. As protein: CASSRARVGQGTGELFF.

This chain connects TRBV28 to TRBJ1-3; 7 nucleotides line up with TRBD1. Germline assignment: CDR1 MDHEN and CDR2 SYDVKM. Trimming took 5 bases from V and 0 from J; bases not matched to a gene: 10. CDR3 length: 17 amino acids. CDR3 coding DNA: TGTGCCAGCAGTCGCGGGACAGCCTACAACTCTGGAAACACCATATATTTT. Translated, it gives CASSRGTAYNSGNTIYF. Filled out from reference TRBV28 and TRBJ1-3, the complete variable domain reads DVKVTQSSRYLVKRTGEKVFLECVQDMDHENMFWYRQDPGLGLRLIYFSYDVKMKEKGDIPEGYSVSREKKERFSLILESASTNQTSMYLCASSRGTAYNSGNTIYFGEGSWLTVV.

V is TRBV28 and J is TRBJ2-1, with a possible D match to TRBD2 (5 bases). The V gene lost 3 bases and the J gene lost 7 bases, with 13 bases spanning the gap. The CDR3 is made up of 14 amino acids. Germline V CDR1 and CDR2: MDHEN, SYDVKM. CDR3 DNA: TGTGCCAGCAGTTTGAAGCCGGAGGAAAATGAGCAGTTCTTC. It codes for CASSLKPEENEQFF.

V usage is TRBV4-1 and J usage is TRBJ1-1; a possible D gene is TRBD1 (5 bases). The germline V gene encodes CDR1 MGHRA and CDR2 YSYEKL. Between the trimmed V and J ends, which lost 1 base and 5 bases, there was a span of 11 bases. The CDR3 loop spans 14 amino acids. The chain's CDR3 is CASSQASGNTEAFF. The CDR3 bases are TGCGCCAGCAGCCAAGCTTCAGGGAATACTGAAGCTTTCTTT.

This chain uses TRBV5-1 with TRBJ2-5; D not resolved. V shed 4 bases and J shed 0 bases, with 4 bases lying between them. The germline V gene encodes CDR1 SGHRS and CDR2 YFSETQ. The CDR3 covers 12 residues. The CDR3 region is CASSVYQETQYF. In DNA, the CDR3 is TGCGCCAGCAGCGTGTACCAAGAGACCCAGTACTTC.

V is TRBV28 and J is TRBJ2-2, with D perhaps TRBD1 (5 bases). Germline CDR1 and CDR2: MDHEN and SYDVKM. Trimming removed 0 bases from V and 5 bases from J, with 13 bases in between. CDR3 size: 16 residues. Written as DNA, the CDR3 is TGTGCCAGCAGTTTATGGGGCAGGGCTGGTACCGGGGAGCTGTTTTTT. Translated, it gives CASSLWGRAGTGELFF. Variable domain in full (rest from reference TRBV28 and TRBJ2-2): DVKVTQSSRYLVKRTGEKVFLECVQDMDHENMFWYRQDPGLGLRLIYFSYDVKMKEKGDIPEGYSVSREKKERFSLILESASTNQTSMYLCASSLWGRAGTGELFFGEGSRLTVL.

The chain has TRBV6-6 and TRBJ2-7; a weak D match, TRBD2 (5 bases). Trimming took 7 bases from V and 1 from J, leaving 17 bases between them. Germline lookup yields CDR1 MNHNY and CDR2 SVGAGI (reference sequence). This CDR3 contains 15 residues. The chain's CDR3 is CASTSHPRGSYEQYF. DNA for the CDR3: TGTGCCAGCACCTCCCACCCCCGGGGTTCCTACGAGCAGTACTTC.

This chain uses TRBV4-3 with TRBJ1-1; 9 nucleotides agree with TRBD1. This CDR3 has 18 amino acids. V trimming: 1 base; J trimming: 6 bases; junction bases outside the gene matches: 15. Germline lookup yields CDR1 LGHNA and CDR2 YSLEER. CDR3 protein: CASSQAVFGGTGSPEAFF. The CDR3 bases are TGCGCCAGCAGCCAAGCCGTGTTTGGGGGGACAGGGAGCCCTGAAGCTTTCTTT.

Written as DNA, the CDR3 is TGTGCCAGCAGCCCCTCTCCGGGACTTCAGGCCTACAATGAGCAGTTCTTC. This codes for CASSPSPGLQAYNEQFF. J is TRBJ2-1 and V is TRBV7-2, with D possibly being TRBD2 (6 bases). The germline V gene encodes CDR1 SGHTA and CDR2 FQGNSA. The CDR3 has 17 amino acids. V lost 5 bases and J lost 2, with 19 bases in between. The variable domain in full, with the rest retrieved from reference TRBV7-2 and TRBJ2-1, is GAGVSQSPSNKVTEKGKDVELRCDPISGHTALYWYRQSLGQGLEFLIYFQGNSAPDKSGLPSDRFSAERTGGSVSTLTIQRTQQEDSAVYLCASSPSPGLQAYNEQFFGPGTRLTVL.

V gene TRBV28 combines with J gene TRBJ1-2; D gene uncertain. CDR1 and CDR2 from the germline V gene are MDHEN and SYDVKM. V was shortened by 7 bases and J by 0 bases, with 9 bases between the two germline ends. This CDR3 contains 13 residues. This CDR3 is CASTLGPNYGYTF. The DNA of the CDR3 is TGTGCCAGCACTTTGGGTCCTAACTATGGCTACACCTTC.

The chain employs TRBV28 and TRBJ2-7; 8 nucleotides line up with TRBD1. The V gene end was trimmed by 5 bases and the J gene end by 5 bases; junction bases not matched to a gene: 8. Germline CDR1 and CDR2: MDHEN and SYDVKM. This CDR3 is built from 14 residues. The CDR3 here is CASSEDRDPNEQYF. The CDR3 DNA follows: TGTGCCAGCAGTGAGGACAGGGACCCCAACGAGCAGTACTTC.

The chain carries TRBV7-6 and TRBJ1-3; D is perhaps TRBD1 (5 bases). Trimming took off 0 bases at V and 0 bases at J, with 9 bases between the two ends. The CDR3 contains 16 residues. Germline CDR1 is SGHVS and CDR2 is FNYEAQ. The CDR3 is CASSLAPGNSGNTIYF. CDR3 DNA sequence: TGTGCCAGCAGCTTAGCCCCAGGGAACTCTGGAAACACCATATATTTT. Supplemented by reference TRBV7-6 and TRBJ1-3, the full variable domain reads GAGVSQSPRYKVTKRGQDVALRCDPISGHVSLYWYRQALGQGPEFLTYFNYEAQQDKSGLPNDRFSAERPEGSISTLTIQRTEQRDSAMYRCASSLAPGNSGNTIYFGEGSWLTVV.

The chain recombines TRBV5-1 with TRBJ2-7; D is unclear. The CDR3 length is 12 residues. V dropped 4 bases and J dropped 4 bases, with 9 bases sitting between them. Germline V gene data show CDR1 as SGHRS and CDR2 as YFSETQ. The chain's CDR3 is CASSLVPYEQYF. The CDR3 DNA reads as TGCGCCAGCAGCCTAGTCCCTTACGAGCAGTACTTC.

The CDR3 is CASNFYEQYF. In nucleotides, the CDR3 is TGTGCCAGCAACTTCTACGAGCAGTACTTC. The chain carries TRBV27 and TRBJ2-7; D not certain. The CDR3 has 10 residues. Germline values: CDR1 MNHEY, CDR2 SMNVEV (reference sequence). The V end was cut by 7 bases, the J end by 3 bases, with 4 bases between.

The V call is TRBV9, the J call TRBJ2-7; TRBD2 is a possible D gene (6 bases). CDR1 is SGDLS and CDR2 is YYNGEE in the germline V gene. Trimming cost V 0 bases and J 7 bases, with 23 bases left between them. This CDR3 is 17 amino acids long. CDR3 region: CASSVGKVSGSEEEQYF. The CDR3 nucleotides read TGTGCCAGCAGCGTAGGGAAGGTATCCGGGAGCGAGGAAGAGCAGTACTTC.

This chain connects TRBV10-3 to TRBJ2-7, with a weak D call TRBD2 (7 bases). The germline V and J ends were trimmed by 10 bases and 0 bases, with 19 bases remaining between them. The CDR3 sequence is 15 residues long. The germline V gene encodes CDR1 ENHRY and CDR2 SYGVKD. The CDR3 loop reads CATRGGEKSSYEQYF. CDR3 sequence (DNA): TGTGCCACCAGAGGGGGGGAGAAAAGCTCCTACGAGCAGTACTTC.

The CDR3 sequence is CASRPLRGRRDSGYTF. DNA for the CDR3: TGTGCCAGCAGACCCCTGCGGGGGCGCAGGGACAGCGGCTACACCTTC. V is TRBV11-2 and J is TRBJ1-2, with 7 bases lining up with TRBD1. Germline V gene data show CDR1 as SGHAT and CDR2 as FQNNGV. The V and J ends lost 6 bases and 8 bases, in that order; junction bases with no gene match: 18. This CDR3 is 16 amino acids long.

V gene TRBV6-1 combines with J gene TRBJ2-1; D is ambiguous. Germline CDR1 and CDR2: MNHNS and SASEGT. The CDR3 extends over 13 amino acids. Trimming left V 6 bases short and J 5 bases short, with 11 bases between. Written as DNA, the CDR3 is TGTGCCAGCAGGGTCGTTTCAGACAATGAGCAGTTCTTC. Protein sequence: CASRVVSDNEQFF.

The gene calls are TRBV11-2 and TRBJ1-2, with D perhaps matching TRBD1 (5 bases). Trimming shortened V by 5 bases and J by 4 bases, and 17 bases separated the two germline ends. The CDR3 runs 15 residues. Germline loops: CDR1 SGHAT, CDR2 FQNNGV. This CDR3 reads CASSQQWGSSYGYTF. CDR3 DNA: TGTGCCAGCAGCCAACAGTGGGGGAGTAGCTATGGCTACACCTTC.